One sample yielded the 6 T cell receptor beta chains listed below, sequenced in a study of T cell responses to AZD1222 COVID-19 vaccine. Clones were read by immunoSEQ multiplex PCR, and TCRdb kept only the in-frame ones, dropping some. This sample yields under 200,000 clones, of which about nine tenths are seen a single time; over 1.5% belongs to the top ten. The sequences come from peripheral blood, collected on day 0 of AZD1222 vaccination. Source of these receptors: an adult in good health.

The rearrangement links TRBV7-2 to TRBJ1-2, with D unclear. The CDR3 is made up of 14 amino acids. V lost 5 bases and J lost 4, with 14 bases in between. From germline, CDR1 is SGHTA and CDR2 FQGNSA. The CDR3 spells CASSMFPSAYGYTF. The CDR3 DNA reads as TGTGCCAGCAGCATGTTTCCTTCTGCCTATGGCTACACCTTC. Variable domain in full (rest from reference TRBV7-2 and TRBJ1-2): GAGVSQSPSNKVTEKGKDVELRCDPISGHTALYWYRQSLGQGLEFLIYFQGNSAPDKSGLPSDRFSAERTGGSVSTLTIQRTQQEDSAVYLCASSMFPSAYGYTFGSGTRLTVV.

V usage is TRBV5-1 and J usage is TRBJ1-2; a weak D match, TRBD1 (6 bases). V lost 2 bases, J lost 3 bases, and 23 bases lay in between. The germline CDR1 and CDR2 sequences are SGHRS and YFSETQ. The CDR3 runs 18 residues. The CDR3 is CASSFSPGNRGRDYGYTF. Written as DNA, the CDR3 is TGCGCCAGCAGCTTTTCCCCGGGCAATCGGGGGCGGGACTATGGCTACACCTTC.

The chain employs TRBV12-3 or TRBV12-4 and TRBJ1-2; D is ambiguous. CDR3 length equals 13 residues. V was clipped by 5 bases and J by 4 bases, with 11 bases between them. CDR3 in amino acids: CASSPRGIYGYTF. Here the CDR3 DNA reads TGTGCCAGCAGTCCAAGAGGGATCTATGGCTACACCTTC.

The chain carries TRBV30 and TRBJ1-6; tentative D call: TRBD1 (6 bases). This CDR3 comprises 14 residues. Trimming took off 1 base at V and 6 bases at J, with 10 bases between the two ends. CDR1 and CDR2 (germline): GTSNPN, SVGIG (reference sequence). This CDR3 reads CAWSGGQTNSPLHF. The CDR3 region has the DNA TGTGCCTGGAGTGGAGGACAGACTAATTCACCCCTCCACTTT.

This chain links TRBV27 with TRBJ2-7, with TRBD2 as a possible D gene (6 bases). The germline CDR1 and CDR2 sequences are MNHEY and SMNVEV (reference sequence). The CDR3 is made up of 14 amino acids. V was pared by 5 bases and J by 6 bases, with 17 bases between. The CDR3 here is CASSGVRARGEQYF. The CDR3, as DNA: TGTGCCAGCAGTGGCGTCAGGGCGCGGGGCGAGCAGTACTTC.

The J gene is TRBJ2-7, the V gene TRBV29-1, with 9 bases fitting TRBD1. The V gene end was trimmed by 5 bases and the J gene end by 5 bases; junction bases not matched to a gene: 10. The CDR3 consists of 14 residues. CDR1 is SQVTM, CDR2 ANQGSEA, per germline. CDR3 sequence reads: CSVYKGTGRNEQYF. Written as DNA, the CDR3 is TGCAGCGTTTACAAGGGGACAGGGCGGAACGAGCAGTACTTC.